Presented here are 26 T cell receptor beta chains from one specimen sequenced in a study of blood T cell repertoires in COVID-19. This table comes from immunoSEQ multiplex PCR, and its TCRdb copy is limited to in-frame clones, with some not included. The sample yields roughly 410,000 clones, approximately 91% seen once. Sequencing was carried out using peripheral blood. These TCRs come from a woman in her forties with COVID-19, enrolled during active disease.

This chain links TRBV6-5 with TRBJ1-5, with D hard to call. The V and J ends lost 6 bases and 5 bases respectively, with 14 bases between them. The CDR3 runs to 14 residues. CDR1 and CDR2 (germline): MNHEY, SVGAGI. The CDR3 spells CASRPGGRDQPQHF. In DNA form, the CDR3 reads TGTGCCAGCAGGCCGGGAGGGAGAGATCAGCCCCAGCATTTT.

The gene calls are TRBV7-8 and TRBJ2-1, with a tentative D call TRBD1 (6 bases). The germline CDR1 and CDR2 sequences are SGHVS and FQNEAQ. Trimming took off 5 bases at V and 6 bases at J, with 14 bases between the two ends. This CDR3 region has 14 residues. CDR3 amino acids: CASSIRDIRNEQFF. CDR3 DNA sequence: TGTGCCAGCAGCATCCGGGACATTCGCAATGAGCAGTTCTTC.

This sequence joins TRBV7-9 and TRBJ2-7; D is perhaps TRBD1 (5 bases). Germline loops: CDR1 SEHNR, CDR2 FQNEAQ (reference sequence). Trimming stripped 4 bases from V and 3 bases from J, with 13 bases between. The length of the CDR3 is 14 residues. The CDR3 DNA is TGTGCCAGCAGCTCCCAGGGTGGAAACTACGAGCAGTACTTC. Translating it yields CASSSQGGNYEQYF.

The V and J genes are TRBV5-1 and TRBJ1-6, with D maybe TRBD1 (5 bases). The germline CDR1 and CDR2 sequences are SGHRS and YFSETQ. V gave up 0 bases and J gave up 8 bases, with 12 bases separating them. The CDR3 spans 15 residues. Here the CDR3 reads CASSLAGPRYSPLHF. Here the CDR3 DNA reads TGCGCCAGCAGCTTGGCAGGGCCGAGGTATTCACCCCTCCACTTT.

The chain is built from TRBV28 and TRBJ1-6, with D perhaps TRBD1 (5 bases). CDR1 is MDHEN, CDR2 SYDVKM, per germline. This CDR3 spans 19 amino acids. Trimming removed 3 bases from V and 6 bases from J, with 24 bases in between. CDR3 protein: CASSLGFLGAPAFNSPLHF. CDR3 coding DNA: TGTGCCAGCAGTTTGGGGTTTCTAGGGGCCCCCGCTTTTAATTCACCCCTCCACTTT.

The chain couples TRBV11-3 to TRBJ2-1; the match to TRBD1 covers 8 bases. Trimming removed 5 bases from V and 3 bases from J; junction bases left unmatched: 6. The CDR3 has 15 amino acids. Per germline, CDR1 SGHNT and CDR2 YENEEA. The CDR3: CASSPRQGNYNEQFF. Written as DNA, the CDR3 is TGTGCCAGCAGCCCGCGACAGGGGAACTACAATGAGCAGTTCTTC.

The genes are TRBV28 and TRBJ2-7, with 9 bases that match TRBD2. CDR1 MDHEN and CDR2 SYDVKM come from the germline V gene. CDR3 length: 14 amino acids. With 7 bases clipped from V and 0 bases from J, the junction kept 4 bases outside the gene matches. The CDR3 DNA reads as TGTGCCAGCACCTGGACTAGCGACTCCTACGAGCAGTACTTC. Its protein product is CASTWTSDSYEQYF.

J is TRBJ1-4 and V is TRBV19; unclear D gene. V was clipped by 4 bases and J by 6 bases, with 15 bases between them. This CDR3 comprises 15 residues. CDR1 is LNHDA, CDR2 SQIVND, per germline (reference sequence). Written as DNA, the CDR3 is TGTGCCAGTAGTAATCTGCTGTTGAGGGATGAAAAACTGTTTTTT. This gives the protein CASSNLLLRDEKLFF. Full variable domain (rest looked up from reference TRBV19 and TRBJ1-4): DGGITQSPKYLFRKEGQNVTLSCEQNLNHDAMYWYRQDPGQGLRLIYYSQIVNDFQKGDIAEGYSVSREKKESFPLTVTSAQKNPTAFYLCASSNLLLRDEKLFFGSGTQLSVL.

The chain combines TRBV28 with TRBJ2-3; 8 bases match TRBD1. Looked up from germline, CDR1 is MDHEN and CDR2 is SYDVKM. V shed 2 bases and J 1 base; nucleotides not matched to a gene: 5. The CDR3 totals 16 residues. In nucleotides, the CDR3 is TGTGCCAGCAGTTTAAGACAGGGGCTGGGCACAGATACGCAGTATTTT. It encodes CASSLRQGLGTDTQYF.

J is TRBJ1-3 and V is TRBV15; tentative D call: TRBD1 (5 bases). Germline loops: CDR1 LNHNV, CDR2 YYDKDF (reference sequence). Deletions cut 0 bases from V and 0 bases from J, with 15 bases between. The CDR3 runs to 18 residues. This chain's CDR3 is CATSRDLQGPSSGNTIYF. The CDR3, as DNA: TGTGCCACCAGCAGAGATCTGCAGGGCCCGAGCTCTGGAAACACCATATATTTT.

The V and J genes are TRBV5-8 and TRBJ1-5, with 7 bases that match TRBD1. CDR3 size: 17 residues. Trimming at V came to 6 bases and at J to 2 bases, leaving 14 bases not matched to a gene. CDR1 and CDR2 (germline): SGHTS, YDEGEE. The chain's CDR3 is CASNLVQQGNGNQPQHF. The DNA for the CDR3 is TGTGCCAGCAACCTTGTTCAACAGGGGAACGGCAATCAGCCCCAGCATTTT. Full variable domain (missing parts from reference TRBV5-8 and TRBJ1-5): EAGVTQSPTHLIKTRGQQATLRCSPISGHTSVYWYQQALGLGLQFLLWYDEGEERNRGNFPPRFSGRQFPNYSSELNVNALELEDSALYLCASNLVQQGNGNQPQHFGDGTRLSIL.

The chain is built from TRBV5-1 and TRBJ2-5, with unresolved D. V was shortened by 4 bases and J by 0 bases, with 13 bases between the two germline ends. Germline V gene sequence: CDR1 SGHRS, CDR2 YFSETQ. The CDR3 length is 15 residues. The DNA of the CDR3 is TGCGCCAGCAGCCCCCGGGTCGCGTACCAAGAGACCCAGTACTTC. Protein product: CASSPRVAYQETQYF.

This chain joins TRBV19 and TRBJ1-2; 8 nucleotides match TRBD1. V gave up 7 bases and J gave up 3 bases; unmatched junction bases: 4. The length of the CDR3 is 13 residues. Germline assignment: CDR1 LNHDA and CDR2 SQIVND (reference sequence). The CDR3 DNA sequence: TGTGCCAGTACGGACAGGGTCCACTATGGCTACACCTTC. Its protein is CASTDRVHYGYTF.

This clone appeared once. The CDR3 here is CASRRTGNTEAFF. CDR3 coding DNA: TGTGCCAGCAGACGGACAGGGAACACTGAAGCTTTCTTT. This chain links TRBV7-2 with TRBJ1-1, with TRBD1 identical over 7 bases. Germline CDR1 and CDR2: SGHTA and FQGNSA. Losses at the gene ends were 6 bases for V and 1 base for J; bases not matched to a gene: 2. CDR3 length equals 13 residues.

The V call is TRBV9, the J call TRBJ1-3, with D unresolved. CDR1 and CDR2 (germline): SGDLS, YYNGEE. There are 15 residues in the CDR3. V was trimmed by 2 bases and J by 3 bases, leaving 12 bases between them. CDR3 DNA: TGTGCCAGCAGCGTGGAGGGCCGCCGTGGAAACACCATATATTTT. It codes for CASSVEGRRGNTIYF.

V gene TRBV5-1 combines with J gene TRBJ2-5; D is possibly TRBD1 (6 bases). CDR1 and CDR2 (germline): SGHRS, YFSETQ. This CDR3 is 13 amino acids long. Trimming left V 1 base short and J 5 bases short, with 9 bases between. The CDR3 DNA is TGCGCCAGCAGCTTGACAGGGTTGGAGACCCAGTACTTC. This translates into CASSLTGLETQYF.

The gene calls are TRBV5-6 and TRBJ2-1; 9 nucleotides match TRBD2. This CDR3 has 15 residues. The germline gives CDR1 SGHDT, CDR2 YYEEEE. Unmatched junction bases numbered 2, after V lost 0 bases and J lost 4 bases. The CDR3 nucleotides read TGTGCCAGCAGCTTGGAGCGGGGGGCTTACAATGAGCAGTTCTTC. Protein sequence: CASSLERGAYNEQFF.

The rearrangement uses TRBV9 and TRBJ2-2; D is perhaps TRBD2 (6 bases). V lost 5 bases, J lost 6 bases, and 14 bases lay in between. The CDR3 is made up of 14 amino acids. Germline V lookup: CDR1 SGDLS, CDR2 YYNGEE. CDR3 in amino acids: CASSPTSGPGELFF. Here the CDR3 DNA reads TGTGCCAGCAGTCCGACTAGTGGTCCCGGGGAGCTGTTTTTT. The full variable domain, completed using reference TRBV9 and TRBJ2-2, is DSGVTQTPKHLITATGQRVTLRCSPRSGDLSVYWYQQSLDQGLQFLIQYYNGEERAKGNILERFSAQQFPDLHSELNLSSLELGDSALYFCASSPTSGPGELFFGEGSRLTVL.

The chain employs TRBV6-5 and TRBJ2-1, with 8 bases that match TRBD2. Germline-derived CDR1 and CDR2 are MNHEY and SVGAGI. Germline trimming cut 5 bases from V and 6 bases from J; bases unmatched to any gene: 6. The CDR3 totals 14 residues. CDR3 sequence: CASSHLGTSNEQFF. CDR3 coding DNA: TGTGCCAGCAGTCACCTCGGGACTAGCAATGAGCAGTTCTTC.

V gene TRBV6-4 combines with J gene TRBJ2-7, with a possible D match to TRBD1 (5 bases). The CDR3 totals 19 residues. V gave up 3 bases and J gave up 0 bases, with 24 bases separating them. From germline, CDR1 is MRHNA and CDR2 SNTAGT. Here the CDR3 DNA reads TGTGCCAGCAGTGATAGTCAGTGGGGAAGGACACGGAGCTCCTACGAGCAGTACTTC. This gives the protein CASSDSQWGRTRSSYEQYF.

The genes are TRBV5-4 and TRBJ1-1; 7 bases align to TRBD1. The V gene's germline CDR1 is SGHNT and CDR2 YYREEE (reference sequence). J lost 3 bases, V lost 5 bases, and 4 bases had no gene match. The CDR3 runs 13 residues. CDR3 DNA sequence: TGTGCCAGCAGGGACAGGCGGTACACTGAAGCTTTCTTT. It codes for CASRDRRYTEAFF.

V and J are TRBV19 and TRBJ1-5; 7 nucleotides match TRBD1. J gave up 11 bases and V 6 bases, and 16 bases lay outside the gene matches. The CDR3 loop spans 15 amino acids. Germline-derived CDR1 and CDR2 are LNHDA and SQIVND (reference sequence). CDR3 protein: CASRLYGTDISAQHF. CDR3 nucleotide sequence: TGTGCCAGTAGACTATATGGGACAGACATATCGGCCCAGCATTTT.

V is TRBV6-2 or TRBV6-3 and J is TRBJ1-1, with 7 bases identical to TRBD1. Germline-derived CDR1 and CDR2 are MNHEY and SVGEGT. CDR3 length: 15 amino acids. Losses at the gene ends were 0 bases for V and 5 bases for J; bases not matched to a gene: 6. CDR3 DNA: TGTGCCAGCAGTTACTCGGGGACAGAGGGGACTGAAGCTTTCTTT. Amino acid sequence: CASSYSGTEGTEAFF.

The DNA of the CDR3 is TGTGCCAGCAGCGTAGTCTCAGGCGGGTCAGCGAGCACTGAAGCTTTCTTT. It is translated as CASSVVSGGSASTEAFF. The chain links TRBV9 to TRBJ1-1; D not certain. V lost 0 bases, J lost 4 bases, and 19 bases lay in between. Germline loops: CDR1 SGDLS, CDR2 YYNGEE. The CDR3 consists of 17 residues.

This chain links TRBV11-3 with TRBJ1-1, with D possibly matching TRBD1 (6 bases). The germline CDR1 and CDR2 sequences are SGHNT and YENEEA. CDR3 size: 14 residues. V lost 3 bases and J lost 1, with 9 bases in between. CDR3 nucleotides: TGTGCCAGCAGCTTGGGGGGGGCGAACACTGAAGCTTTCTTT. Its protein is CASSLGGANTEAFF.

This clone was recorded once. V is TRBV4-1 and J is TRBJ2-1; 10 positions agree with TRBD2. J lost 8 bases, V lost 5 bases, and 15 bases had no gene match. Germline V lookup: CDR1 MGHRA, CDR2 YSYEKL. This CDR3 is 17 amino acids long. CDR3 loop: CASSSRLAGVPRDEQFF. The DNA of the CDR3 is TGCGCCAGCAGCTCCCGGCTAGCGGGAGTCCCTAGGGATGAGCAGTTCTTC.